The sequence of this T cell receptor beta chain was determined in a study of blood T cell repertoires in COVID-19. As for the study in general: Whether acute or convalescent, the COVID-19 samples came from the United States, Italy and Spain. Sources were T cells, B-cell-depleted T cells, or PBMCs; the material itself was cDNA or gDNA.

Some clones are missing from TCRdb's copy, which holds only in-frame ones; the method was immunoSEQ multiplex PCR. This table has under 400,000 clones, about 89% appearing once. Material: peripheral blood. The clonotype comes from a woman in her 30s with COVID-19, enrolled during active disease.

Here the CDR3 reads CASSPPGTGGIGGYEQYF. The CDR3 bases are TGTGCCAGCAGCCCCCCCGGGACAGGAGGGATTGGGGGCTACGAGCAGTACTTC. The chain links TRBV11-2 to TRBJ2-7; 8 bases are shared with TRBD1. The CDR3 has 18 residues. CDR1 and CDR2 (germline): SGHAT, FQNNGV. Unmatched junction bases numbered 18, after V lost 5 bases and J lost 3 bases.